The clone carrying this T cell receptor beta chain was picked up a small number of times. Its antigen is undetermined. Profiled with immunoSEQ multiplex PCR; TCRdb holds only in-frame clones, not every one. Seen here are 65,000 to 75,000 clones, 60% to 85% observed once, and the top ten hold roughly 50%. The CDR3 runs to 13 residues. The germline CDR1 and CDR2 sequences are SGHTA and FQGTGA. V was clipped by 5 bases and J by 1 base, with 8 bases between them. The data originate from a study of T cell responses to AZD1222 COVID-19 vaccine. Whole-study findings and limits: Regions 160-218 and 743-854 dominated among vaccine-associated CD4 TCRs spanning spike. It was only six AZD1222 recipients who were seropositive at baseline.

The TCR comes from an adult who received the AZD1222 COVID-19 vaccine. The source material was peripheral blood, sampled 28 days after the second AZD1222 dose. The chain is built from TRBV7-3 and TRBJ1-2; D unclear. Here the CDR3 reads CASSQHDNYGYTF. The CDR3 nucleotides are TGTGCCAGCAGCCAACATGATAACTATGGCTACACCTTC.